The rows below give T cell receptor beta chains drawn from one sample of a study of cytomegalovirus exposure and HLA in healthy donors. Measured with immunoSEQ multiplex PCR; TCRdb has only the in-frame clones, and not every one. Among 150,000 to 200,000 clones listed, almost 80% were seen once. Sequencing input: PBMCs. The receptors shown here come from a middle-aged man in good health and CMV-seropositive. Both conserved end residues are part of each CDR3. Fields, in order: J gene, V gene, clone size, D gene, CDR3 DNA, CDR3 protein. A D gene is named only where the DNA matches it firmly. Expanded clones are given a class, and other clones once, few, many or no size at all.

j_gene: TRBJ1-5
v_gene: TRBV2
abundance: NA
d_gene: TRBD1
CDR3nt: TGTGCCAGCAGCGTGGGACAGAGCAGCAATCAGCCCCAGCATTTT
CDR3aa: CASSVGQSSNQPQHF

j_gene: TRBJ2-7
v_gene: TRBV7-9
abundance: few
d_gene: TRBD1
CDR3nt: TGTGCCAGCAGCTCGGACAGGGGGCCCTCCTACGAGCAGTACTTC
CDR3aa: CASSSDRGPSYEQYF

j_gene: TRBJ2-2
v_gene: TRBV5-1
abundance: NA
d_gene: NA
CDR3nt: TGCGCCAGCAGCACGCAGGCAGAAACGAACACCGGGGAGCTGTTTTTT
CDR3aa: CASSTQAETNTGELFF

j_gene: TRBJ2-5
v_gene: TRBV7-3
abundance: NA
d_gene: TRBD2
CDR3nt: TGTGCCAGCAGCTTAATGGCGGGGGGGCTGGGAGAGACCCAGTACTTC
CDR3aa: CASSLMAGGLGETQYF

j_gene: TRBJ2-5
v_gene: TRBV5-1
abundance: NA
d_gene: NA
CDR3nt: TGCGCCAGCAGCTTAACAGGGGGGGTTGAAGAGACCCAGTACTTC
CDR3aa: CASSLTGGVEETQYF

j_gene: TRBJ1-6
v_gene: TRBV4-2
abundance: NA
d_gene: TRBD1
CDR3nt: TGTGCCAGCAGCCAAGATTGGCGGGACAGGGATGGTGATAATTCACCCCTCCACTTT
CDR3aa: CASSQDWRDRDGDNSPLHF

j_gene: TRBJ1-2
v_gene: TRBV28
abundance: once
d_gene: TRBD1
CDR3nt: TGTGCCAGCAGGACCGGACAGGGGGCCGGGGGCTACACCTTC
CDR3aa: CASRTGQGAGGYTF

j_gene: TRBJ1-2
v_gene: TRBV7-3
abundance: once
d_gene: TRBD1
CDR3nt: TGTGCCAGCAGCCCACAGGGGTCCCTAAACTATGGCTACACCTTC
CDR3aa: CASSPQGSLNYGYTF

j_gene: TRBJ1-4
v_gene: TRBV27
abundance: NA
d_gene: TRBD1
CDR3nt: TGTGCCAGCAGTTTATTGGGACAGGGAGAAAAACTGTTTTTT
CDR3aa: CASSLLGQGEKLFF

j_gene: TRBJ2-2
v_gene: TRBV7-6
abundance: NA
d_gene: NA
CDR3nt: TGTGCCAGCAGCGATGCAGGGGCCGGGGAGCTGTTTTTT
CDR3aa: CASSDAGAGELFF

j_gene: TRBJ1-1
v_gene: TRBV6-1
abundance: NA
d_gene: NA
CDR3nt: TGTGCCAGCAGTGAAGTTTGGAGGAACACTGAAGCTTTCTTT
CDR3aa: CASSEVWRNTEAFF

j_gene: TRBJ2-1
v_gene: TRBV18
abundance: once
d_gene: NA
CDR3nt: TGTGCCAGCTCACCTGGGCAGGATAATGAGTGGTTCTTC
CDR3aa: CASSPGQDNEWFF

j_gene: TRBJ2-2
v_gene: TRBV6-1
abundance: NA
d_gene: TRBD2
CDR3nt: TGTGCCAGCAGTGATTTGGGCGGGGGGGCCTTAGGGGAGCTGTTTTTT
CDR3aa: CASSDLGGGALGELFF

j_gene: TRBJ2-1
v_gene: TRBV5-4
abundance: NA
d_gene: NA
CDR3nt: TGTGCCAGCAGCTTGCGGCGGAGAAGCTCCTACAATGAGCAGTTCTTC
CDR3aa: CASSLRRRSSYNEQFF

j_gene: TRBJ2-3
v_gene: TRBV5-1
abundance: NA
d_gene: TRBD1
CDR3nt: TGCGCCAGCAGCTTGGACCCCACAGGGGGGGATACGCAGTATTTT
CDR3aa: CASSLDPTGGDTQYF

j_gene: TRBJ1-6
v_gene: TRBV5-1
abundance: NA
d_gene: TRBD1
CDR3nt: TGCGCCAGCAGCACCATGACAGGGCGGGATTCACCCCTCCACTTT
CDR3aa: CASSTMTGRDSPLHF

j_gene: TRBJ1-1
v_gene: TRBV19
abundance: NA
d_gene: NA
CDR3nt: TGTGCCAGTATGAACAGGAGACAGAACACTGAAGCTTTCTTT
CDR3aa: CASMNRRQNTEAFF

j_gene: TRBJ2-3
v_gene: TRBV29-1
abundance: NA
d_gene: NA
CDR3nt: TGCAGCGTTGAAGACAGGGGCGATAGCACAGATACGCAGTATTTT
CDR3aa: CSVEDRGDSTDTQYF

j_gene: TRBJ2-5
v_gene: TRBV18
abundance: NA
d_gene: TRBD1
CDR3nt: TGTGCCAGCTCAGCAGGACAGGTCCAAGAGACCCAGTACTTC
CDR3aa: CASSAGQVQETQYF

j_gene: TRBJ1-1
v_gene: TRBV5-6
abundance: NA
d_gene: TRBD1
CDR3nt: TGTGCCAGCAGCCCCGGGACAGGGGAGGGCACTGAAGCTTTCTTT
CDR3aa: CASSPGTGEGTEAFF

j_gene: TRBJ1-1
v_gene: TRBV27
abundance: NA
d_gene: NA
CDR3nt: TGTGCCAGCAATATACAGGGCCCGAACACTGAAGCTTTCTTT
CDR3aa: CASNIQGPNTEAFF

j_gene: TRBJ2-7
v_gene: TRBV5-1
abundance: NA
d_gene: TRBD1
CDR3nt: TGCGCCAGCAGCACTGGACAGGCCATCGAGGGTTACGAGCAGTACTTC
CDR3aa: CASSTGQAIEGYEQYF

j_gene: TRBJ2-2
v_gene: TRBV5-8
abundance: NA
d_gene: NA
CDR3nt: TGTGCCAGCAGCCTGAACACCGGGGAGCTGTTTTTT
CDR3aa: CASSLNTGELFF

j_gene: TRBJ1-2
v_gene: TRBV10-2
abundance: once
d_gene: NA
CDR3nt: TGCGCCAGCAGGGGGGGGGCGTATGGCTACACCTTC
CDR3aa: CASRGGAYGYTF